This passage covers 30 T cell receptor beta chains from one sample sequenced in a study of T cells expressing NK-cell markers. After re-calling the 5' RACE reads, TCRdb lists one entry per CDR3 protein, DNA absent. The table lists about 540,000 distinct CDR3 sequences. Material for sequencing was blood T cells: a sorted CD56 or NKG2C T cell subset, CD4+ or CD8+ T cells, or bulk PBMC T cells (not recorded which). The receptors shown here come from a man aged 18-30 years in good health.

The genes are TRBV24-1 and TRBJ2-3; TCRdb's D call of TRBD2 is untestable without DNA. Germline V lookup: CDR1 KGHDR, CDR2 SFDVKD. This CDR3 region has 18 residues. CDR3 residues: CATSDPSGVAGGMNTQYF.

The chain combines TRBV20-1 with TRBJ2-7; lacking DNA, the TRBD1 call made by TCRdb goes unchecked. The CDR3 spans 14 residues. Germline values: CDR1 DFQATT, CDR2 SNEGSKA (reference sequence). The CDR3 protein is CSARKRDTIYEQYF.

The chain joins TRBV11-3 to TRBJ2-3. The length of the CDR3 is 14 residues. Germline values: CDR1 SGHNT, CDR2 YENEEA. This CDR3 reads CASSYRSKSDTQYF.

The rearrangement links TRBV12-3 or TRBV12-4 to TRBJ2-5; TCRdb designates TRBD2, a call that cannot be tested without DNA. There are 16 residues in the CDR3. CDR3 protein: CASSLQASGSQQTQYF.

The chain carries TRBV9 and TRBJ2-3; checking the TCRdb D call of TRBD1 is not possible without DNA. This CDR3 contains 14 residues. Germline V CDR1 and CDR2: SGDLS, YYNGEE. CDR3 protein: CASSLGKGADTQYF. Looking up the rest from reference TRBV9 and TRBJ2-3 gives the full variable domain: DSGVTQTPKHLITATGQRVTLRCSPRSGDLSVYWYQQSLDQGLQFLIQYYNGEERAKGNILERFSAQQFPDLHSELNLSSLELGDSALYFCASSLGKGADTQYFGPGTRLTVL.

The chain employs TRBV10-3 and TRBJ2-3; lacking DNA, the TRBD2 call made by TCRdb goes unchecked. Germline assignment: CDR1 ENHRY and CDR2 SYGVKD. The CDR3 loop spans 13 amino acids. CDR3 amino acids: CGRTSGDTDTQYF.

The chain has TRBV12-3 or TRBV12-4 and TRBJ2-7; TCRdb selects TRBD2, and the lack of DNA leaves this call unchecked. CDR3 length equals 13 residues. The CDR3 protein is CRRGYGGSYEQYF.

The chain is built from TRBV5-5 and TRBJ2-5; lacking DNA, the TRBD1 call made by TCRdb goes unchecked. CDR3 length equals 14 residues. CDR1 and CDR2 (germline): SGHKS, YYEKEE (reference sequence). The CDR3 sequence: CASSLNPGLGTQYF.

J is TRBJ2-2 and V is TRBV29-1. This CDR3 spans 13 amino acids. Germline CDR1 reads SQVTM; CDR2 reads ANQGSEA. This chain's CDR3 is CSVDADATGELFF.

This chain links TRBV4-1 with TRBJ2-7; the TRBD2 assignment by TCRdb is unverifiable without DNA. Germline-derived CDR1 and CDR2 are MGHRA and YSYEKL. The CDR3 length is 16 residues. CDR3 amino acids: CASSPKDGSRIYEQYF.

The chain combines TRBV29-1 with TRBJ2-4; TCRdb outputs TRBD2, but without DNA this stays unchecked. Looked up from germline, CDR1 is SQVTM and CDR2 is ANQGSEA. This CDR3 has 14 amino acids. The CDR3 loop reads CSVQGIGAKNIQYF.

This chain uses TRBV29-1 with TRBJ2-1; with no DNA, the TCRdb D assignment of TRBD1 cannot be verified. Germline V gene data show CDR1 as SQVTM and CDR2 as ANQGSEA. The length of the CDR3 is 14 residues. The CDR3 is CSALTSRSYNEQFF.

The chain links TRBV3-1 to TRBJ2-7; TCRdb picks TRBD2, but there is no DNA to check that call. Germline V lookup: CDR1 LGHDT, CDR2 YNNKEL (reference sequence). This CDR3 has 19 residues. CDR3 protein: CASSQGPPSGNVGAYEQYF.

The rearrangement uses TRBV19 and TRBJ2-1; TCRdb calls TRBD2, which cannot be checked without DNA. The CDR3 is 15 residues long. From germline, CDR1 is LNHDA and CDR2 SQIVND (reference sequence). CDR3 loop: CASSSASGRVYEQFF.

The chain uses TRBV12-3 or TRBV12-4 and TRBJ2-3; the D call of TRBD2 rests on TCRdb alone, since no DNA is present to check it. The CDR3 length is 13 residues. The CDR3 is CASSRTAGDTQYF.

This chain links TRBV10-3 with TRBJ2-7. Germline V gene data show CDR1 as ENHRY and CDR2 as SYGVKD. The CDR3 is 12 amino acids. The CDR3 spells CAISEFSDEQYF.

The CDR3 reads CASSLTTGTRTGELFF. The rearrangement links TRBV7-7 to TRBJ2-2; as DNA is missing, the TRBD1 call by TCRdb cannot be tested. Looked up from germline, CDR1 is SSHAT and CDR2 is FNYEAQ (reference sequence). This CDR3 region has 16 residues. The whole variable domain, filled in from reference TRBV7-7 and TRBJ2-2, reads GAGVSQSPRYKVTKRGQDVTLRCDPISSHATLYWYQQALGQGPEFLTYFNYEAQPDKSGLPSDRFSAERPEGSISTLTIQRTEQRDSAMYRCASSLTTGTRTGELFFGEGSRLTVL.

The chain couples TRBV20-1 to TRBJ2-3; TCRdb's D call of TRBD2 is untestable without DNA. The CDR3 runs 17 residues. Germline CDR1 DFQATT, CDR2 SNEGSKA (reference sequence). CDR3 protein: CSARVGGSGAYTDTQYF.

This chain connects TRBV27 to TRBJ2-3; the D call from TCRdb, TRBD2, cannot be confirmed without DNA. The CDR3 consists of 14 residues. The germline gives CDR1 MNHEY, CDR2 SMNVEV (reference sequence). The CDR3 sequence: CASRLATITDTQYF.

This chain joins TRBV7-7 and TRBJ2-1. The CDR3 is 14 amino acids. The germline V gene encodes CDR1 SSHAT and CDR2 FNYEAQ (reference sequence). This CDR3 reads CASSLSGRNNEQFF.

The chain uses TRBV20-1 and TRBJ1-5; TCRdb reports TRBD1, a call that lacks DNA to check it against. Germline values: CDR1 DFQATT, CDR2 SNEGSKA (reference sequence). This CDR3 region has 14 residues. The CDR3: CSASAVTGNQPQHF.

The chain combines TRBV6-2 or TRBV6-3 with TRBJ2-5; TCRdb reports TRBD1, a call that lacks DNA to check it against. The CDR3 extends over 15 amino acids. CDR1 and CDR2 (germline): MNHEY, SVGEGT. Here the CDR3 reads CASNTGLGTQETQYF.

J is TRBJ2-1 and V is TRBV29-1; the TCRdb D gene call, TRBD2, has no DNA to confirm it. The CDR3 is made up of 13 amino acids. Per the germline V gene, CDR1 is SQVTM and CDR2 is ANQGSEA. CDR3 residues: CSGETGLGNEQFF.

The CDR3 here is CASSDSPGRSEQFF. J is TRBJ2-1 and V is TRBV3-1; TCRdb names TRBD1, which stays unverified in the absence of DNA. CDR1 is LGHDT and CDR2 is YNNKEL in the germline V gene (reference sequence). This CDR3 has 14 residues.

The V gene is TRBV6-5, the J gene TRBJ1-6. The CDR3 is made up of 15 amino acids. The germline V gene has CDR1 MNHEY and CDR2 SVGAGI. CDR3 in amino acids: CASSYLSSSNSPLHF.

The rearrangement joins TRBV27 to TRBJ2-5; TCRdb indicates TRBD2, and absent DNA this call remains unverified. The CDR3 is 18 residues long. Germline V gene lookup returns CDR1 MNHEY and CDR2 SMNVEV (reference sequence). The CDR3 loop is CASSLSKRLAGAQETQYF.

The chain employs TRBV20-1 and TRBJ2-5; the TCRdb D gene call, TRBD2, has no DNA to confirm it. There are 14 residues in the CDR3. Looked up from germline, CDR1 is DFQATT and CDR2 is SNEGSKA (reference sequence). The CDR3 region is CSARLAGGGETQYF.

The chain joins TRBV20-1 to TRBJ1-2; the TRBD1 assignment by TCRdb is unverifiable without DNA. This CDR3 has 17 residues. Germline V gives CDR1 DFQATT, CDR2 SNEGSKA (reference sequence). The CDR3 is CSARDPGELGGNYGYTF.

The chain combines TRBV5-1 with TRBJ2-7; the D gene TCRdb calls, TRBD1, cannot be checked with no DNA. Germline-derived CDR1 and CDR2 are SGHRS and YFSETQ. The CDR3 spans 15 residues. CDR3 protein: CASSWGQGALGEQYF.

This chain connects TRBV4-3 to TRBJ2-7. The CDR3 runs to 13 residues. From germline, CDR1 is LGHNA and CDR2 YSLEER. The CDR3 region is CASSQERRMGQYF.